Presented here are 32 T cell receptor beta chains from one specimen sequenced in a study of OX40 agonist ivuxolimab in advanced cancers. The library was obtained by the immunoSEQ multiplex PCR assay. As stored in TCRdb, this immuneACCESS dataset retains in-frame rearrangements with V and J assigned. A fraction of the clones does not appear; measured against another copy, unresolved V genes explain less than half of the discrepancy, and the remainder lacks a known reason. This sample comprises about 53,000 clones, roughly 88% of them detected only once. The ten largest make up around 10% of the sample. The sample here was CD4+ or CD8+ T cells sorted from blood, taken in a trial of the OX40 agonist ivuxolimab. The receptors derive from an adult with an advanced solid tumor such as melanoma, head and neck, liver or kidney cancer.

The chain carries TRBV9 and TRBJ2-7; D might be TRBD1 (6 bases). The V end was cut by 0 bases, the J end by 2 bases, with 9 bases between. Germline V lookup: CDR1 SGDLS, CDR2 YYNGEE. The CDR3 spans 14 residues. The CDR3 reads CASSVGDTTYEQYF. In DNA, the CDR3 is TGTGCCAGCAGCGTAGGGGACACTACCTACGAGCAGTACTTC.

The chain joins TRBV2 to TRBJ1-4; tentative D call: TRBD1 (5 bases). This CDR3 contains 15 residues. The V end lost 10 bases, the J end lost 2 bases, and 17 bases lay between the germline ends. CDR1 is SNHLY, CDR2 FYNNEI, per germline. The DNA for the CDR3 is TGTGCCATCCGGGACCCCCGATCGACTAATGAAAAACTGTTTTTT. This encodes CAIRDPRSTNEKLFF.

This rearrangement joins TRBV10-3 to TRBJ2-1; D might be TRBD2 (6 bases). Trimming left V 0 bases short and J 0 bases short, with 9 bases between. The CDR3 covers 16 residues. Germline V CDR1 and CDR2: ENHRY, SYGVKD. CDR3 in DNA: TGTGCCATCAGTGAGTCTGCGGGAAACTCCTACAATGAGCAGTTCTTC. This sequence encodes CAISESAGNSYNEQFF.

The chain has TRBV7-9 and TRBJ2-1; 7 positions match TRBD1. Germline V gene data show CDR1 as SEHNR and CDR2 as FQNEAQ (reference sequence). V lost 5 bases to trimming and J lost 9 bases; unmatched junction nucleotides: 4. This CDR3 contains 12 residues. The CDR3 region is CASSITGAEQFF. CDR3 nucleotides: TGTGCCAGCAGCATCACAGGGGCTGAGCAGTTCTTC.

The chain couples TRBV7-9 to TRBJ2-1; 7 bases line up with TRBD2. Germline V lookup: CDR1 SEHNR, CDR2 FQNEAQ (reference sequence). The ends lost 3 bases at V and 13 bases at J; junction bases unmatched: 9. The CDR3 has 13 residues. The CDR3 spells CASSLGSSGLQFF. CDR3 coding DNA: TGTGCCAGCAGCTTGGGGTCTAGCGGATTACAGTTCTTC. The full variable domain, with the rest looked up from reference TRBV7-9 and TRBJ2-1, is DTGVSQNPRHKITKRGQNVTFRCDPISEHNRLYWYRQTLGQGPEFLTYFQNEAQLEKSRLLSDRFSAERPKGSFSTLEIQRTEQGDSAMYLCASSLGSSGLQFFGPGTRLTVL.

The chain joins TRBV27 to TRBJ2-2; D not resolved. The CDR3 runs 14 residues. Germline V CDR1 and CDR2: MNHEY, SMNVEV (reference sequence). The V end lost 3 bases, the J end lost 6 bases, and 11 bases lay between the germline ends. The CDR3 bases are TGTGCCAGCAGTTTTTTGGCGTCTGCCGGGGAGCTGTTTTTT. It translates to CASSFLASAGELFF.

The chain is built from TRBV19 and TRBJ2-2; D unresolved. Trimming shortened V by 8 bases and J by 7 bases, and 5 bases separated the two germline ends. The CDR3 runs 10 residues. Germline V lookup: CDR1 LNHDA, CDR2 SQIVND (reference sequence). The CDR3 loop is CASFDGELFF. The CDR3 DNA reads TGTGCCAGTTTTGACGGGGAGCTGTTTTTT.

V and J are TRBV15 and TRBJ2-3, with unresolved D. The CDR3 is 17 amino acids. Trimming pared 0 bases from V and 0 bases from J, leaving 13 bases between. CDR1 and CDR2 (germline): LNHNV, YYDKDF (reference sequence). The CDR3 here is CATSRDLLLASTDTQYF. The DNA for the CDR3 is TGTGCCACCAGCAGAGATCTCTTGCTGGCTAGCACAGATACGCAGTATTTT.

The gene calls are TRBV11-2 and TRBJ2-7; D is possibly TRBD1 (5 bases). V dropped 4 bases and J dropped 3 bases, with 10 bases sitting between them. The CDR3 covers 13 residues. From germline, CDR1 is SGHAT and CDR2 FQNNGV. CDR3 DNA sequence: TGTGCCAGCAGCTCACCACAGGACTACGAGCAGTACTTC. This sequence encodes CASSSPQDYEQYF.

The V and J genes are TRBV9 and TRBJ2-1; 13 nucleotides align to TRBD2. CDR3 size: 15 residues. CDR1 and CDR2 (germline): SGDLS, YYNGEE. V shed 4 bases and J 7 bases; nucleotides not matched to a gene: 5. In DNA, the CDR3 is TGTGCCAGCAGCACTAGCGGGAGGGCCGATAATGAGCAGTTCTTC. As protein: CASSTSGRADNEQFF.

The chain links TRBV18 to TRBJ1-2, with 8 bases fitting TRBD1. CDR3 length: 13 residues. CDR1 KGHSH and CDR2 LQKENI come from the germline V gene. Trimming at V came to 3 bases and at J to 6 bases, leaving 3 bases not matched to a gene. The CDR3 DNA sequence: TGTGCCAGCTCACCCACGACAGGGGATGGCTACACCTTC. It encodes CASSPTTGDGYTF.

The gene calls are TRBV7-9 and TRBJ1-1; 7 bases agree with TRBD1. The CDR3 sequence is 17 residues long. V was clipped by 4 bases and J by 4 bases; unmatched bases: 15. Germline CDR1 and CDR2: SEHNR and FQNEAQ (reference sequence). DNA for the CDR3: TGTGCCAGCAGCTATTCCGGGACAGACTCCCCCGGCACTGAAGCTTTCTTT. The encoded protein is CASSYSGTDSPGTEAFF. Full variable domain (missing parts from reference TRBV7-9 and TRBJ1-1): DTGVSQNPRHKITKRGQNVTFRCDPISEHNRLYWYRQTLGQGPEFLTYFQNEAQLEKSRLLSDRFSAERPKGSFSTLEIQRTEQGDSAMYLCASSYSGTDSPGTEAFFGQGTRLTVV.

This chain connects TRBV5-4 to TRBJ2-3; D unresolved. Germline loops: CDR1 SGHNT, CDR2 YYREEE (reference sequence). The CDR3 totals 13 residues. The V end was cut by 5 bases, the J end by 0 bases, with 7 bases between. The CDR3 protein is CASRGPSTDTQYF. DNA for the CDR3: TGTGCCAGCAGAGGGCCGAGCACAGATACGCAGTATTTT.

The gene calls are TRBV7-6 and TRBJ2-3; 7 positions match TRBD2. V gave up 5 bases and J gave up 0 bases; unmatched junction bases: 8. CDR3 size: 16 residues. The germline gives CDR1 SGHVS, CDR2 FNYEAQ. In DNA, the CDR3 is TGTGCCAGCAGCGTATGGAGCGGGACCAGCACAGATACGCAGTATTTT. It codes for CASSVWSGTSTDTQYF.

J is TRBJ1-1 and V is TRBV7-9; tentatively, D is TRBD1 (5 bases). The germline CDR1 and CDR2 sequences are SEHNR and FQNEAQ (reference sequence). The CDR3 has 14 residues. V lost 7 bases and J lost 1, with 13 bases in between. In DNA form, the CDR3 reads TGTGCCAGCACTTCCTTGGGGCAGAACACTGAAGCTTTCTTT. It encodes CASTSLGQNTEAFF.

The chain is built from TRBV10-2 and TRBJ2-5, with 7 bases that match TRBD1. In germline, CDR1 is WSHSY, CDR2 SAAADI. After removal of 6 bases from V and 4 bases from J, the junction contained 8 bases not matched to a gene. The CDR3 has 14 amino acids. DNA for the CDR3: TGCGCCAGCAGGGTAGACAGGGCTGGAGAGACCCAGTACTTC. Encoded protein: CASRVDRAGETQYF.

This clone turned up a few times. This CDR3 reads CASSVSGPRTF. For the CDR3, the DNA is TGTGCCAGCAGCGTTTCAGGGCCGAGAACCTTC. The chain carries TRBV9 and TRBJ1-2; a weak D match, TRBD1 (5 bases). The V end lost 2 bases, the J end lost 14 bases, and 13 bases lay between the germline ends. In germline, CDR1 is SGDLS, CDR2 YYNGEE. There are 11 residues in the CDR3.

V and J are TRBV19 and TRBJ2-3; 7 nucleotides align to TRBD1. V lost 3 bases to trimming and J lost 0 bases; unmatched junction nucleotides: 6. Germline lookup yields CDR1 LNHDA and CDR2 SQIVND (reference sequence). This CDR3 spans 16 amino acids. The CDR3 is CASSIRSGGSTDTQYF. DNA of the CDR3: TGTGCCAGTAGTATCCGGTCAGGGGGTAGCACAGATACGCAGTATTTT.

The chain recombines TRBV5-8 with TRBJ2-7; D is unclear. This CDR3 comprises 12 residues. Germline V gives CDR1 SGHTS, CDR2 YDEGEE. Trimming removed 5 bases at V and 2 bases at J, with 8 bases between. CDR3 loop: CASSGPTYEQYV. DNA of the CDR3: TGTGCCAGCAGTGGACCGACCTACGAGCAGTACGTC.

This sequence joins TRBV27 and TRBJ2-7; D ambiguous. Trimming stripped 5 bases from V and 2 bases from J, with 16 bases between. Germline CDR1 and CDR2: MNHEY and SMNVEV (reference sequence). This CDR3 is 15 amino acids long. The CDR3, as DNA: TGTGCCAGCAGTCCAACCCGTGGGTTACCCTACGAGCAGTACTTC. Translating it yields CASSPTRGLPYEQYF.

DNA for the CDR3: TGTGCCAGTAGGGGACCTCTGACCCCGAACACCGGGGAGCTGTTTTTT. It specifies CASRGPLTPNTGELFF. The rearrangement joins TRBV19 to TRBJ2-2; D is possibly TRBD1 or TRBD2 (5 bases each). Germline V gives CDR1 LNHDA, CDR2 SQIVND (reference sequence). The CDR3 is 16 residues long. Trimming left V 6 bases short and J 0 bases short, with 14 bases between.

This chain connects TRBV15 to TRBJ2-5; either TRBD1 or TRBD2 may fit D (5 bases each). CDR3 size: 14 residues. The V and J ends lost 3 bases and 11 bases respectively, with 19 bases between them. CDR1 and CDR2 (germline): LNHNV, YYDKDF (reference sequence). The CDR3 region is CATSRTGPLDEQYF. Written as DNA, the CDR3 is TGTGCCACCAGCAGGACGGGACCTTTGGATGAGCAGTACTTC.

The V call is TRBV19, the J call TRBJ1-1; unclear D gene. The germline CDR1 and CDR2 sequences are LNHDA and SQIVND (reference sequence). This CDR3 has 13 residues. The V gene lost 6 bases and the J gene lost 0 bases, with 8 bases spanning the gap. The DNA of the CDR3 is TGTGCCAGTAGGAAAGCAATGAACACTGAAGCTTTCTTT. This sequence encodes CASRKAMNTEAFF.

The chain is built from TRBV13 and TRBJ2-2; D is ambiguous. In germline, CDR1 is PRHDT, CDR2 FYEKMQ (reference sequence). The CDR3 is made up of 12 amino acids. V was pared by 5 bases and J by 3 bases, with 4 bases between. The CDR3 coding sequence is TGTGCCAGCAGCCCCGACACCGGGGAGCTGTTTTTT. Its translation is CASSPDTGELFF.

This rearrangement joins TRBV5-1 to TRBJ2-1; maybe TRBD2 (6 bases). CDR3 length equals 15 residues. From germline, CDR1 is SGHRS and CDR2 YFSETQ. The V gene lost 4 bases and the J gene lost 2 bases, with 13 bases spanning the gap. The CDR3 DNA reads TGCGCCAGCAGCCCCTACGGGGGTACCTACAATGAGCAGTTCTTC. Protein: CASSPYGGTYNEQFF.

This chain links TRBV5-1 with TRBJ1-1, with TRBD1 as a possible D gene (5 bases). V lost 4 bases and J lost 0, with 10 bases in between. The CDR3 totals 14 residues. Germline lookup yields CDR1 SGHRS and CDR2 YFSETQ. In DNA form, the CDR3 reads TGCGCCAGCAGCCCACCGACAGTGAACACTGAAGCTTTCTTT. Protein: CASSPPTVNTEAFF.

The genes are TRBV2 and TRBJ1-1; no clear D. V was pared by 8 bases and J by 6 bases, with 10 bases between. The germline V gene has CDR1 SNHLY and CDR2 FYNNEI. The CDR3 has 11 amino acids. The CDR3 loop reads CASPPEPEAFF. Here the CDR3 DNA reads TGTGCCAGCCCCCCGGAACCTGAAGCTTTCTTT. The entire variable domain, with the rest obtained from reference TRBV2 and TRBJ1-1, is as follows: EPEVTQTPSHQVTQMGQEVILRCVPISNHLYFYWYRQILGQKVEFLVSFYNNEISEKSEIFDDQFSVERPDGSNFTLKIRSTKLEDSAMYFCASPPEPEAFFGQGTRLTVV.

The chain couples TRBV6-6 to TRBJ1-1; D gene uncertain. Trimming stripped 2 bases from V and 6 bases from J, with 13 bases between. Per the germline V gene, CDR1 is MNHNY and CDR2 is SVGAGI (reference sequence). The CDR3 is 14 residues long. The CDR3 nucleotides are TGTGCCAGCAGTTACCTTCAGTCTAAACCTGAAGCTTTCTTT. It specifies CASSYLQSKPEAFF.

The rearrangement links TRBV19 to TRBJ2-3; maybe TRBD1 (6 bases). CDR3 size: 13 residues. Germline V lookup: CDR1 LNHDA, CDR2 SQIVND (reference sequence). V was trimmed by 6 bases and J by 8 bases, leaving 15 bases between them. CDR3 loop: CASRPGVSGTQYF. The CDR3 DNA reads TGTGCCAGTAGGCCAGGGGTTTCGGGTACGCAGTATTTT.

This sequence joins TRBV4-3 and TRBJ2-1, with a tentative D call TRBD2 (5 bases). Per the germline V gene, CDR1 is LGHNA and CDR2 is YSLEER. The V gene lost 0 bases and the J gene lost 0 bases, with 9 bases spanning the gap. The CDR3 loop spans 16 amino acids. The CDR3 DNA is TGCGCCAGCAGCCAAGATATGGGGAGCTCCTACAATGAGCAGTTCTTC. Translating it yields CASSQDMGSSYNEQFF.

DNA of the CDR3: TGTGCCAGCAGCTTAGCAGGGATTAATGAAAAACTGTTTTTT. This encodes CASSLAGINEKLFF. The chain has TRBV7-2 and TRBJ1-4, with D uncertain. The CDR3 is 14 residues long. CDR1 SGHTA and CDR2 FQGNSA come from the germline V gene. V gave up 0 bases and J gave up 4 bases, with 6 bases separating them.

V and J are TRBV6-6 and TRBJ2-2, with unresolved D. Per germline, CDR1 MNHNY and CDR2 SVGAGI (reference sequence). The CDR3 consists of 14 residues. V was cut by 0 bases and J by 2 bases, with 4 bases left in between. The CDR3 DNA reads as TGTGCCAGCAGTTACTCGATTAACACCGGGGAGCTGTTTTTT. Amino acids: CASSYSINTGELFF.